This T cell receptor beta chain was sequenced during a study of T cells in Graves' hyperthyroidism and ophthalmopathy. Study-level points and caveats: Ophthalmopathy onset followed model prediction by a median about seven months.

At least ten counts were recorded for this clonotype. The antigen is undetermined. Lactation, pregnancy, other autoimmune disease or uncontrolled infection excluded patients. Amplified TCR beta CDR3 regions came from RNA transcripts. HTBI primers were used for first-round RT-PCR of the TCR CDR3. TCRdb ran MiXCR on the multiplex PCR reads and lists one entry per CDR3 protein. This sample has some 600,000 distinct CDR3 sequences, with about 14% found just once. With V trimmed by 0 bases and J by 9 bases, 12 bases remained unmatched. Per the germline V gene, CDR1 is LNHNV and CDR2 is YYDKDF (reference sequence). The CDR3 runs 17 residues.

Material for sequencing was blood. The chain joins TRBV15 to TRBJ2-3; 10 nucleotides match TRBD2. This receptor was obtained from a young woman with Graves' hyperthyroidism that later progressed to Graves' ophthalmopathy. The CDR3 protein is CATSRDQEREGFGTQYF. CDR3 sequence (DNA): TGTGCCACCAGCAGAGACCAGGAGCGGGAGGGCTTTGGGACGCAGTATTTT.